The clone carrying this TCR beta chain was observed a few times. The antigen is undetermined. The CDR3 extends 3 residues past the end of the read, so its final part is completed from the germline J gene. Assay: immunoSEQ multiplex PCR; the TCRdb copy retains only in-frame clones and omits some. Recorded here are 30,000 to 35,000 clones, none singletons. Trimming cost V 0 bases and J 5 bases; bases outside gene matches: 22. The length of the CDR3 is 22 residues. The germline V gene has CDR1 GTSNPN and CDR2 SVGIG (reference sequence). The data originate from a study of T cell clonality in common variable immunodeficiency. Study-wide points: Fewer deletions and N-nucleotide insertions were reportedly seen in common variable immunodeficiency TCR beta sequences.

V usage is TRBV30 and J usage is TRBJ2-7; 16 bases match TRBD2. The receptor was isolated from a human donor with common variable immunodeficiency. The sequenced sample was peripheral blood mononuclear cells. CDR3 DNA, as far as it was read: TGTGCCTGGAGTGTAAGGTCCTGGAGGGTACCGGGACTAGCGGGAGGGCGAGACGAG. Residues: CAWSVRSWRVPGLAGGRDE. In full, the CDR3 is CAWSVRSWRVPGLAGGRDEQYF.